This entry concerns a single T cell receptor (beta chain). In germline, CDR1 is SGHRS, CDR2 YFSETQ. V lost 2 bases to trimming and J lost 7 bases; unmatched junction nucleotides: 10. The CDR3 runs 15 residues. The data derive from a study of cytomegalovirus exposure and HLA in healthy donors. PCR used 60 Vbeta primers and 13 Jbeta primers. Produced via immunoSEQ multiplex PCR; TCRdb's table is partial and in-frame only. The listing contains roughly 73,000 clones. The chain couples TRBV5-1 to TRBJ2-3; the match to TRBD1 covers 7 bases. The clonotype comes from a man between 45 and 60 years old in good health and CMV-seropositive. The sample comprised PBMCs. CDR3 residues: CASSLSGQYDNTQYF. CDR3 DNA: TGCGCCAGCAGCTTATCGGGACAGTATGATAATACGCAGTATTTT.